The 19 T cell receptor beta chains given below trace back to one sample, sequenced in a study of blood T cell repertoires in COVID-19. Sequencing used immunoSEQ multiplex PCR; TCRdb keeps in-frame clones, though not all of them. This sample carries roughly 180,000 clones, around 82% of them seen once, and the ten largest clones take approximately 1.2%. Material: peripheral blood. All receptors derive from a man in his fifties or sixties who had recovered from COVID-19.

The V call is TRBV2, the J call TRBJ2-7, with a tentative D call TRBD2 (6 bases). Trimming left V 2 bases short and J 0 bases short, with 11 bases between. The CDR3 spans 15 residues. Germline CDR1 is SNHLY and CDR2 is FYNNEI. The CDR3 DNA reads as TGTGCCAGCAGTGAACGGAGGGGCCCCTCCTACGAGCAGTACTTC. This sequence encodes CASSERRGPSYEQYF.

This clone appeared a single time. For the CDR3, the DNA is TGTGCCAGCAGCTATTCCCGGGACAGGGGTGGTCAGGGCAATCAGCCCCAGCATTTT. Translated: CASSYSRDRGGQGNQPQHF. The chain is built from TRBV6-2 or TRBV6-3 and TRBJ1-5; 10 bases align to TRBD1. J lost 2 bases, V lost 6 bases, and 16 bases had no gene match. Germline loops: CDR1 MNHEY, CDR2 SVGEGT. CDR3 size: 19 residues.

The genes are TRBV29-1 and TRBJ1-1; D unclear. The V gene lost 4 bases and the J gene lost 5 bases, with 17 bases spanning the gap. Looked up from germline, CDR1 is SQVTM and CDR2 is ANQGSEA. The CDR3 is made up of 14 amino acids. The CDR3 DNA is TGCAGCGTTGGGGCGGATTCTTCGGGAACTGAAGCTTTCTTT. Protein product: CSVGADSSGTEAFF.

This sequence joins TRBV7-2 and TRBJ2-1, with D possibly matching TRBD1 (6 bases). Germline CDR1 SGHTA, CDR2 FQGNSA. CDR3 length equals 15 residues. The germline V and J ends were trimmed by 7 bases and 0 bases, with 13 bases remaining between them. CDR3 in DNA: TGTGCCAGCACTGGGACATTGAGCTCCTACAATGAGCAGTTCTTC. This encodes CASTGTLSSYNEQFF.

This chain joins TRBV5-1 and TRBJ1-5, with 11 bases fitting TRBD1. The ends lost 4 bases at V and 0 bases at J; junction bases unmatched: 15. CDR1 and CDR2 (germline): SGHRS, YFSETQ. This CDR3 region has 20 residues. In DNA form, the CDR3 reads TGCGCCAGCAGCCCCGGTAGGGGGACAGGGGGGAATTATAGCAATCAGCCCCAGCATTTT. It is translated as CASSPGRGTGGNYSNQPQHF.

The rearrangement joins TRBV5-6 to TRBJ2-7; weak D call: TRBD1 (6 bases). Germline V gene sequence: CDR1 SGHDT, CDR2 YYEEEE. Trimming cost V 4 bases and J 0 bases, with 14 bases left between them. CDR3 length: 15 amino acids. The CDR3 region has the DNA TGTGCCAGCAGCGCGGACAGCCATCCCTCCTACGAGCAGTACTTC. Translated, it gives CASSADSHPSYEQYF.

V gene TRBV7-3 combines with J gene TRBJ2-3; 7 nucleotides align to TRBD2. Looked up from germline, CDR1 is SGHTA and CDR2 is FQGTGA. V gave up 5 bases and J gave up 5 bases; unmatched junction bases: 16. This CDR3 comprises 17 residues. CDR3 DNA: TGTGCCAGCAGCCGCGGAAGGGTAGTGGGCGGGGGAGATACGCAGTATTTT. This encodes CASSRGRVVGGGDTQYF.

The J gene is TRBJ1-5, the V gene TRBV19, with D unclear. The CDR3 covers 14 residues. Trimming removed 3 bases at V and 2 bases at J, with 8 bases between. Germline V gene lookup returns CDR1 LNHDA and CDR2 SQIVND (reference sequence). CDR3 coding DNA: TGTGCCAGTAGTATTTCTGGAGGCAATCAGCCCCAGCATTTT. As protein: CASSISGGNQPQHF.

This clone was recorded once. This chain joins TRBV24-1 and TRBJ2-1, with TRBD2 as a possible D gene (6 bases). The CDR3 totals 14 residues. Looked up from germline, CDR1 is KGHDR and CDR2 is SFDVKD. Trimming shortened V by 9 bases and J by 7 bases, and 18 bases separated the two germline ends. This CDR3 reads CATSGEGLMNEQFF. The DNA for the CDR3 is TGTGCCACCTCGGGGGAAGGCCTCATGAATGAGCAGTTCTTC.

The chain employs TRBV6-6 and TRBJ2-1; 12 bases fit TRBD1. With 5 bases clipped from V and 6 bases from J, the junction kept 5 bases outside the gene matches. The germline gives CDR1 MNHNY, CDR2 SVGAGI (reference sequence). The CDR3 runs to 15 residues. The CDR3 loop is CASSGGTGGPNEQFF. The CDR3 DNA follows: TGTGCCAGCAGTGGTGGGACAGGGGGCCCCAATGAGCAGTTCTTC.

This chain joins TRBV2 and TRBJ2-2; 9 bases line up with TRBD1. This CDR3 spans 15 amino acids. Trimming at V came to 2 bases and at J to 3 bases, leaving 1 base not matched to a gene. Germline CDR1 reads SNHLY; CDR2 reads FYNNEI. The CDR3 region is CASSERTGDTGELFF. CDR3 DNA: TGTGCCAGCAGTGAAAGGACAGGGGACACCGGGGAGCTGTTTTTT.

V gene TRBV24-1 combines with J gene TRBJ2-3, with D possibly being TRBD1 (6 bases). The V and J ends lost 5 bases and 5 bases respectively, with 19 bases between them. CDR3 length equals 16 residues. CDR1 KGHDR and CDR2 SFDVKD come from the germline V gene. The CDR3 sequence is CATSAPSKGGLDTQYF. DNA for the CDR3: TGTGCCACCAGTGCCCCTTCAAAAGGGGGTTTAGATACGCAGTATTTT.

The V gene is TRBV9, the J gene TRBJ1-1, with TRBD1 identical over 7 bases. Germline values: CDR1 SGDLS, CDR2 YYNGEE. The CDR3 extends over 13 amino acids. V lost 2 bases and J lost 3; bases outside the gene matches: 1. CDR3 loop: CASSVQGDTEAFF. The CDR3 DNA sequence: TGTGCCAGCAGCGTCCAGGGGGACACTGAAGCTTTCTTT.

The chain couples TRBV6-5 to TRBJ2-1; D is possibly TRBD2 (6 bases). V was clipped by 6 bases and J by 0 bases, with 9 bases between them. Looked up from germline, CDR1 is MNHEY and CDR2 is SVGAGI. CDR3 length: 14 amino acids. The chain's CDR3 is CASSRGSSYNEQFF. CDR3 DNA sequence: TGTGCCAGCAGCCGGGGGAGCTCCTACAATGAGCAGTTCTTC.

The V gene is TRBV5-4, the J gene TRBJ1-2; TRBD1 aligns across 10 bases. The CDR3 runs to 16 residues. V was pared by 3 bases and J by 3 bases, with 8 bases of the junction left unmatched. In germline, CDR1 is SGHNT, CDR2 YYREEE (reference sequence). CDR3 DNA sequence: TGTGCCAGCAGCTACTACGGGACAGGGGTTCACTATGGCTACACCTTC. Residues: CASSYYGTGVHYGYTF.

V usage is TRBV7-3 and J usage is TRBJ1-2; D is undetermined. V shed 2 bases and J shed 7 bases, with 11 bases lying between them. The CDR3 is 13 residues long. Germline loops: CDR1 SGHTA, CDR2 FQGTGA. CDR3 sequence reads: CASSLSREGGYTF. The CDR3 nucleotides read TGTGCCAGCAGCTTATCTCGGGAGGGTGGCTACACCTTC.

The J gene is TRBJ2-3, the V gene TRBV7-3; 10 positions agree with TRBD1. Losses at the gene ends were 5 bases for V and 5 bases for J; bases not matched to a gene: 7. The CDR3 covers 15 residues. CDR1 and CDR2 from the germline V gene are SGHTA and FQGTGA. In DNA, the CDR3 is TGTGCCAGCAGCCCGGGACAGGGGCTCGGAGATACGCAGTATTTT. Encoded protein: CASSPGQGLGDTQYF.

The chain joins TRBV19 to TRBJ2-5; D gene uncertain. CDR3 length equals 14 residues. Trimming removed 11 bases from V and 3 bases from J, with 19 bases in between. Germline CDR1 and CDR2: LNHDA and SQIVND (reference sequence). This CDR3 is CASRVGPLEETQYF. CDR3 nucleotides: TGTGCCTCCCGGGTAGGCCCCCTTGAAGAGACCCAGTACTTC.

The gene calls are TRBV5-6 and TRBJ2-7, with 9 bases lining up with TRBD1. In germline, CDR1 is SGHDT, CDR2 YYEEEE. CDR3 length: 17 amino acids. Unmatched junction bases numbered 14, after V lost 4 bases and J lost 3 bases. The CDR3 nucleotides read TGTGCCAGCAGCCCCTATGCGGGGACAGGGTTAATCTACGAGCAGTACTTC. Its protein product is CASSPYAGTGLIYEQYF.